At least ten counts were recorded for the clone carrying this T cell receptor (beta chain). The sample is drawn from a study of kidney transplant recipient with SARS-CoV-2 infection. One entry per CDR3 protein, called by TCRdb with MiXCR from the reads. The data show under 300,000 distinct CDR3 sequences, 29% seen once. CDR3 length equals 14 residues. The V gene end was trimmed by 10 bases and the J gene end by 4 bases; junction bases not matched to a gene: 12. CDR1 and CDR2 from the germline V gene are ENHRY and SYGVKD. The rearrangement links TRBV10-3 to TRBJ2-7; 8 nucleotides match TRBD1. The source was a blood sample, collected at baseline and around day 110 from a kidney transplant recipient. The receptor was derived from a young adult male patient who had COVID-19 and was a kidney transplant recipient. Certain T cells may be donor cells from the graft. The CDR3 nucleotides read TGTGCCACCCGGAGCTTGGACAGGGCGTACGAGCAGTACTTC. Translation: CATRSLDRAYEQYF.